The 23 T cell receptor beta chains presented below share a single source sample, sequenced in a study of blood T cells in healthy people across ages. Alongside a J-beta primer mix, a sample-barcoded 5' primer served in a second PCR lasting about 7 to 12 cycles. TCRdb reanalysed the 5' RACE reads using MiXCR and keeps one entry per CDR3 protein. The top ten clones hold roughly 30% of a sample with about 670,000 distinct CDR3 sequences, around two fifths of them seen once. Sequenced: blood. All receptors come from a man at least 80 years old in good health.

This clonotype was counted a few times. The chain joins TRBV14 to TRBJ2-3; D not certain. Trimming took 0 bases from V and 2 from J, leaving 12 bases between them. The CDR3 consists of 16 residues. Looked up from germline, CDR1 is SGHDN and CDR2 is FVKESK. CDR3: CASSQEIGRYTDTQYF. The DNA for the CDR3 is TGTGCCAGCAGCCAAGAAATCGGCAGATACACAGATACGCAGTATTTT.

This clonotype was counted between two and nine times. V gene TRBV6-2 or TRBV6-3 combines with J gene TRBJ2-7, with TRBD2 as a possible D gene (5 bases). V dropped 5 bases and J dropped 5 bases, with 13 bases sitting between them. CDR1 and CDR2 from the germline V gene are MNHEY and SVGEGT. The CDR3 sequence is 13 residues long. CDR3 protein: CASSRGGDHEQYF. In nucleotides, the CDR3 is TGTGCCAGCAGTCGGGGTGGGGATCACGAGCAGTACTTC.

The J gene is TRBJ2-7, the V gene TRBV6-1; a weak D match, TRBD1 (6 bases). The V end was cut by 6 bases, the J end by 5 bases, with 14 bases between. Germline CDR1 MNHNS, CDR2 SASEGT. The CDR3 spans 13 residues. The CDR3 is CASRERGFNEQYF. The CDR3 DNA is TGTGCCAGCAGGGAAAGGGGGTTCAACGAGCAGTACTTC.

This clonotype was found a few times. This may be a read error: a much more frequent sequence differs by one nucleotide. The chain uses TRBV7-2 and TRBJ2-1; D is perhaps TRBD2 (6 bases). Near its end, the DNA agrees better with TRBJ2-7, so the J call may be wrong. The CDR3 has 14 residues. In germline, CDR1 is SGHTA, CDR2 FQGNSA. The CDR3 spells CASSLLLAYNEQYF. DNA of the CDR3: TGTGCCAGCAGCTTATTACTAGCCTACAATGAGCAGTACTTC.

The DNA of the CDR3 is TGTGCCAGCAGTTACTCCCAGAACACTGAAGCTTTCTTT. Translating it yields CASSYSQNTEAFF. The chain employs TRBV6-2 or TRBV6-3 and TRBJ1-1; no reliable D call. The CDR3 spans 13 residues. Trimming removed 0 bases at V and 1 base at J, with 3 bases between. Germline CDR1 is MNHEY and CDR2 is SVGEGT.

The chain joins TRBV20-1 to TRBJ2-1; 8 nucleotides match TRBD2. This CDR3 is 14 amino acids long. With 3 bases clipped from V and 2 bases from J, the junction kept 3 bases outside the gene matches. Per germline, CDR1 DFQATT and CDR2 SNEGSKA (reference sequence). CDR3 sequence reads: CSASGGGTYNEQFF. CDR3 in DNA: TGCAGTGCTAGTGGCGGGGGGACCTACAATGAGCAGTTCTTC.

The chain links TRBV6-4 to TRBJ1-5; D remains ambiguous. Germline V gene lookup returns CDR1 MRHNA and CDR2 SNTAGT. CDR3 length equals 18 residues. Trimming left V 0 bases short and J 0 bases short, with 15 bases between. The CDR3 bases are TGTGCCAGCAGTGACTCCACAGTGCCTCTGTGTAGCAATCAGCCCCAGCATTTT. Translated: CASSDSTVPLCSNQPQHF.

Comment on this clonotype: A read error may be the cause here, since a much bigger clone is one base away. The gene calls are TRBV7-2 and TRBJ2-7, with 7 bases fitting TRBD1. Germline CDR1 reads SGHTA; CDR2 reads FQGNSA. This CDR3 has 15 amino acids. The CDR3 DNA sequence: TGTGCCAGCAGCTTGATGGACAGGAGCTCCCACGAGCAGTACTTC. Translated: CASSLMDRSSHEQYF.

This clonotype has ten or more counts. CDR3: CASTARSSYNEQFF. CDR3 nucleotide sequence: TGTGCCAGCACCGCTAGAAGCTCCTACAATGAGCAGTTCTTC. J is TRBJ2-1 and V is TRBV11-2; the D is unclear. Trimming cost V 7 bases and J 0 bases, with 10 bases left between them. This CDR3 is 14 amino acids long. The V gene's germline CDR1 is SGHAT and CDR2 FQNNGV. Variable domain in full (rest from reference TRBV11-2 and TRBJ2-1): EAGVAQSPRYKIIEKRQSVAFWCNPISGHATLYWYQQILGQGPKLLIQFQNNGVVDDSQLPKDRFSAERLKGVDSTLKIQPAKLEDSAVYLCASTARSSYNEQFFGPGTRLTVL.

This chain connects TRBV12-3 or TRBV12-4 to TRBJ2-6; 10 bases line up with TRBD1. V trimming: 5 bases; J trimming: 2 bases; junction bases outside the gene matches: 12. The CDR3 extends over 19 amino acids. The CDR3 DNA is TGTGCCAGCAGTGAACTCCCTAGGACAGGGGGGACTGGGGCCAACGTCCTGACTTTC. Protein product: CASSELPRTGGTGANVLTF.

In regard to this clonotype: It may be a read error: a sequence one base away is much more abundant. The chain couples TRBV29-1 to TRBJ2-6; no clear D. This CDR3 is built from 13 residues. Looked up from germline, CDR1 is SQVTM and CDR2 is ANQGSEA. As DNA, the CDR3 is TGCAGCGTTGAAGCAGGACGGGCCAACGTCCCGACTTTC. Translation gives CSVEAGRANVPTF. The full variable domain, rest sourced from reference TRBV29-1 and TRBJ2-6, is SAVISQKPSRDICQRGTSLTIQCQVDSQVTMMFWYRQQPGQSLTLIATANQGSEATYESGFVIDKFPISRPNLTFSTLTVSNMSPEDSSIYLCSVEAGRANVPTFGAGSRLTVL.

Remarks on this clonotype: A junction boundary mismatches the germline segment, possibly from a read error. For the CDR3, the DNA is TGTGCCGGCAGTGGCGGGGGGGCCGGGACTAAATCCTACGAGCAGTACTTC. Its translation: CAGSGGGAGTKSYEQYF. The V call is TRBV2, the J call TRBJ2-7; 9 positions agree with TRBD2. This CDR3 region has 17 residues. Germline assignment: CDR1 SNHLY and CDR2 FYNNEI.

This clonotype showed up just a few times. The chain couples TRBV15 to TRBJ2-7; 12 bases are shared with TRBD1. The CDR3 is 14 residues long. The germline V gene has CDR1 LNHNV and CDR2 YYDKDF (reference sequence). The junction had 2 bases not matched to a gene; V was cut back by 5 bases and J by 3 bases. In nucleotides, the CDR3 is TGTGCCACCAGCCGGGACAGGGGGCTCTACGAGCAGTACTTC. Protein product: CATSRDRGLYEQYF.

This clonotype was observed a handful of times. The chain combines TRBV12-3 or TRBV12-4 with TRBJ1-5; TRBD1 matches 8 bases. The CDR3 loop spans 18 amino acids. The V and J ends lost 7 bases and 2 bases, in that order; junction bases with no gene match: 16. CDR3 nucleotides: TGTGCCAGCACCGAGGACAGGGTAGTTCTATATTGCAATCAGCCCCAGCATTTT. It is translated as CASTEDRVVLYCNQPQHF.

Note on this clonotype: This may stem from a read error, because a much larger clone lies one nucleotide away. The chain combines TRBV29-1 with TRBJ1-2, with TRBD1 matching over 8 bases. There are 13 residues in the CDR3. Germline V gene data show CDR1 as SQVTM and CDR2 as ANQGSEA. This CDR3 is CNVDGTGPYGYTF. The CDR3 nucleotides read TGCAACGTTGACGGGACAGGTCCCTATGGCTACACCTTC.

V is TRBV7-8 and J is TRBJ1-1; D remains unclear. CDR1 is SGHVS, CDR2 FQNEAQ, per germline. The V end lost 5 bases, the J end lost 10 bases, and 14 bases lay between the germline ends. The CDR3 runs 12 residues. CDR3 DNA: TGTGCCAGCAGCCCCTGGAACTACATAGCTTTCTTT. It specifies CASSPWNYIAFF.

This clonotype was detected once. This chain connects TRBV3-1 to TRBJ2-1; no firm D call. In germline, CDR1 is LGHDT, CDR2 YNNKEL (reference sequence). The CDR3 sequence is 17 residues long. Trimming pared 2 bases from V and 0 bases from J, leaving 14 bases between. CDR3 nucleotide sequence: TGTGCCAGCAGCCAATACCATGGAGATGTCTCCTACAATGAGCAGTTCTTC. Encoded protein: CASSQYHGDVSYNEQFF.

This CDR3 reads CASRGGPRNTEAFF. CDR3 bases: TGTGCCAGCAGGGGGGGGCCCCGGAACACTGAAGCTTTCTTT. The chain combines TRBV3-1 with TRBJ1-1, with D perhaps TRBD1 (6 bases). This CDR3 is 14 amino acids long. Germline CDR1 reads LGHDT; CDR2 reads YNNKEL (reference sequence). Trimming pared 6 bases from V and 1 base from J, leaving 12 bases between.

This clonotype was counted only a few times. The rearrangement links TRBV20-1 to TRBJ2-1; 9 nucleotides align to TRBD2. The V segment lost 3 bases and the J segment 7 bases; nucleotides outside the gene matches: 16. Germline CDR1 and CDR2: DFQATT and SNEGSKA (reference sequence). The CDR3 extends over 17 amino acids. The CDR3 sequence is CSASLDLSSGGPNEQFF. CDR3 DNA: TGCAGTGCTAGTTTAGATCTATCCAGCGGGGGGCCGAATGAGCAGTTCTTC.

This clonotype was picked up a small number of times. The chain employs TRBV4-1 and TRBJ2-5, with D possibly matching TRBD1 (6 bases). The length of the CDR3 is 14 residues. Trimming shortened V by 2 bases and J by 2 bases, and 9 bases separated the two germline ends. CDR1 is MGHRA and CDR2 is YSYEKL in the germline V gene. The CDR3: CASSQPGTQETQYF. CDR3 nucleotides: TGCGCCAGCAGCCAACCGGGGACACAAGAGACCCAGTACTTC.

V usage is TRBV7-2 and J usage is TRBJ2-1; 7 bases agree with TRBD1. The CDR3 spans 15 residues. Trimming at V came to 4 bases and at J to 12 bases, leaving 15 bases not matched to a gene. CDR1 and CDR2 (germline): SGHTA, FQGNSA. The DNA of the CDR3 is TGTGCCAGCAGCTCCGCAAACAGGGGAAGTAACGGGCAGTTCTTC. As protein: CASSSANRGSNGQFF. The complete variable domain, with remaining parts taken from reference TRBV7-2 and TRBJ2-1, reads GAGVSQSPSNKVTEKGKDVELRCDPISGHTALYWYRQSLGQGLEFLIYFQGNSAPDKSGLPSDRFSAERTGGSVSTLTIQRTQQEDSAVYLCASSSANRGSNGQFFGPGTRLTVL.

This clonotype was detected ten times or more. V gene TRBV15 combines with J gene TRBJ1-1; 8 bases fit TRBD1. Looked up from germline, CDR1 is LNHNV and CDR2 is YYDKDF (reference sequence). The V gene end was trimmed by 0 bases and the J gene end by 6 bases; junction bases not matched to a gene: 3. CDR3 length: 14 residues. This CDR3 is CATSRDRGLAEAFF. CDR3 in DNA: TGTGCCACCAGCAGAGACAGGGGGCTTGCTGAAGCTTTCTTT.

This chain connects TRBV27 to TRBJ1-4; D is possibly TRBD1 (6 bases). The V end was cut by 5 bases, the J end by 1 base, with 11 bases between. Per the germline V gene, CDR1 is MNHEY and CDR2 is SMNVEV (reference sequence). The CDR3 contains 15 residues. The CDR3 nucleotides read TGTGCCAGCAGTAATCAACAGGGAACTAATGAAAAACTGTTTTTT. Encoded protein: CASSNQQGTNEKLFF.